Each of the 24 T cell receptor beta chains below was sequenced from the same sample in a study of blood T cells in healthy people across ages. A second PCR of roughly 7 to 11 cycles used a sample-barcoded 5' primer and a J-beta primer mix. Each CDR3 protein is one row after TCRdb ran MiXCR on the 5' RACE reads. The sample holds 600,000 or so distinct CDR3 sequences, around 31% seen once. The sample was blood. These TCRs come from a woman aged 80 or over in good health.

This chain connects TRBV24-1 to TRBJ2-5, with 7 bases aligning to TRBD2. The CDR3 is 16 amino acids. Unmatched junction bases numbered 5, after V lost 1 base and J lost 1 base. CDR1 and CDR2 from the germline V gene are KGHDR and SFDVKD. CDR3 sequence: CATSDFSAGVQETQYF. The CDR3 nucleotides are TGTGCCACCAGTGATTTCAGCGCGGGGGTCCAAGAGACCCAGTACTTC.

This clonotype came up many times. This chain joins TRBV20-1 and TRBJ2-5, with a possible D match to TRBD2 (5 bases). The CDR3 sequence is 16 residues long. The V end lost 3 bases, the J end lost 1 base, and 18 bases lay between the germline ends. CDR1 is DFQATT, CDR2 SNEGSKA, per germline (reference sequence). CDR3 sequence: CSASGRPDRGQETQYF. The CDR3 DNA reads TGCAGTGCTAGTGGCAGACCTGACCGGGGCCAAGAGACCCAGTACTTC.

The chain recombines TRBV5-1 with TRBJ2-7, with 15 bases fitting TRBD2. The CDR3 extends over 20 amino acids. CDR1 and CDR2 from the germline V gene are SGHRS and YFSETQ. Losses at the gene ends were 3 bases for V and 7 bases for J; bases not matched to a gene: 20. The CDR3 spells CASSSGLAGGGVGVENEQYF. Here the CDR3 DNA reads TGCGCCAGCAGCTCGGGACTAGCGGGGGGCGGTGTCGGGGTCGAGAATGAGCAGTACTTC.

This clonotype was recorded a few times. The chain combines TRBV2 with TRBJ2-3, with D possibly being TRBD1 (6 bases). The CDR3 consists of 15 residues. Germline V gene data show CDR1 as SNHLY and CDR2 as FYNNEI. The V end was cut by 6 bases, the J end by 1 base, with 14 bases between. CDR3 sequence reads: CASRELGGGTDTQYF. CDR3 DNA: TGTGCCAGCAGGGAGTTAGGGGGAGGCACAGATACGCAGTATTTT.

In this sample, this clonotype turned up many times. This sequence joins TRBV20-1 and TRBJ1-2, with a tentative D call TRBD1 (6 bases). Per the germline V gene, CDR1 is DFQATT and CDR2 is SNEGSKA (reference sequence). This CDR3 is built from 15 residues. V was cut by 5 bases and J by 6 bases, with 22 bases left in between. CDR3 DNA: TGCAGTGCTGCGAGTGAGGGGGGCATGGGTCATGGCTACACCTTC. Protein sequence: CSAASEGGMGHGYTF.

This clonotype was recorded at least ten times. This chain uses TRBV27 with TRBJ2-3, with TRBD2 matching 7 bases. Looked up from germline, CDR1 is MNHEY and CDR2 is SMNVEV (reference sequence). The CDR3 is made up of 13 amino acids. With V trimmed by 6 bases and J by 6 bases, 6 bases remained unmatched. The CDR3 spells CASSRNSGDTQYF. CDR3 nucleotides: TGTGCCAGCAGCCGGAATAGCGGGGATACGCAGTATTTT.

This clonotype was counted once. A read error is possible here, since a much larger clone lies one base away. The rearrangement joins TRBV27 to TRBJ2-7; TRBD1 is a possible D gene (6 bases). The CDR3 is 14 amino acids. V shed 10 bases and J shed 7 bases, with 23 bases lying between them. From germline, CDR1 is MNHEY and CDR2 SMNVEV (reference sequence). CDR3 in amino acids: CATRGPVWESEQYF. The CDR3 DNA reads TGTGCCACCAGGGGCCCCGTATGGGAGAGTGAGCAGTACTTC.

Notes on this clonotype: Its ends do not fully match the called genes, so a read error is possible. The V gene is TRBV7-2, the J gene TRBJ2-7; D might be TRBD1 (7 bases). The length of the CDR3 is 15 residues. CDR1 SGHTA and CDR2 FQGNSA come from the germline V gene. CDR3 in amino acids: CASSPGGRLSHEQYF. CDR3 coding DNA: TGTGCCAGCAGCCCAGGGGGGAGGCTCTCCCACGAGCAGTACTTC.

CDR3 in DNA: TGTGCCAGCAGTAATAGCATGAACACTGAAGCTTTCTTT. It yields the protein CASSNSMNTEAFF. The J gene is TRBJ1-1, the V gene TRBV6-6; no clear D gene. V lost 5 bases to trimming and J lost 0 bases, with 7 bases between them. Germline V CDR1 and CDR2: MNHNY, SVGAGI (reference sequence). The CDR3 runs 13 residues.

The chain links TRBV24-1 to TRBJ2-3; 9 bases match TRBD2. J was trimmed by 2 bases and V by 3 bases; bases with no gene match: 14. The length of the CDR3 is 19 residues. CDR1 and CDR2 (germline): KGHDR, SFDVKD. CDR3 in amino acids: CATSDPKREASINTDTQYF. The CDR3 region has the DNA TGTGCCACCAGTGATCCCAAGCGGGAGGCCTCCATAAACACAGATACGCAGTATTTT.

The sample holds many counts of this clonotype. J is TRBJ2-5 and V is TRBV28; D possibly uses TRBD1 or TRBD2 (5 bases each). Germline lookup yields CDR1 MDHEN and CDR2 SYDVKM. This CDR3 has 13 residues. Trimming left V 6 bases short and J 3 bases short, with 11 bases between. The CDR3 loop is CASSRGREETQYF. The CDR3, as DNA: TGTGCCAGCAGCCGGGGCAGGGAAGAGACCCAGTACTTC.

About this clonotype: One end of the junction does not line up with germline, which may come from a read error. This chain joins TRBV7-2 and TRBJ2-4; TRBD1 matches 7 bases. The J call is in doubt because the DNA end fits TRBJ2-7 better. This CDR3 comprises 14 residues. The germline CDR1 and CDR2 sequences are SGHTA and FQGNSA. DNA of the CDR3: TGTGCCGGCAGTTTACGAGGGGGCCTTCACGAGCAGTACTTC. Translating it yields CAGSLRGGLHEQYF.

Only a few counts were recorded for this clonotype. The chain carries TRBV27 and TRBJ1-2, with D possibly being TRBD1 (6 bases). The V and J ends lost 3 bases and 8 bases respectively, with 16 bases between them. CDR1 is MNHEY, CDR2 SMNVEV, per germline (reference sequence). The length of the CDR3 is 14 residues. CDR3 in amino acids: CASSFLLTGSGYTF. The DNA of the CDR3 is TGTGCCAGCAGTTTTTTGTTGACAGGAAGCGGCTACACCTTC.

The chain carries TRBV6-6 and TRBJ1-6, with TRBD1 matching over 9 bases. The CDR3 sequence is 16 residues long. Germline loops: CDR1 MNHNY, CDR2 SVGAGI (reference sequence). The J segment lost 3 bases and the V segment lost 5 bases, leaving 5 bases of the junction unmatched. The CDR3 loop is CASSNRDRVYNSPLHF. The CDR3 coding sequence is TGTGCCAGCAGTAACCGGGACAGGGTCTATAATTCACCCCTCCACTTT.

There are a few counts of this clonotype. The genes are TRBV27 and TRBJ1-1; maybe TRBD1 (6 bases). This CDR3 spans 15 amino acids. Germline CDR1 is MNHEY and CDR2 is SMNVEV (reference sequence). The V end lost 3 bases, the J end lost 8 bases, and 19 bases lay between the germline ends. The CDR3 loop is CASSLGIGGGLEAFF. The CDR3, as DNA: TGTGCCAGCAGTTTGGGGATCGGAGGGGGATTGGAAGCTTTCTTT.

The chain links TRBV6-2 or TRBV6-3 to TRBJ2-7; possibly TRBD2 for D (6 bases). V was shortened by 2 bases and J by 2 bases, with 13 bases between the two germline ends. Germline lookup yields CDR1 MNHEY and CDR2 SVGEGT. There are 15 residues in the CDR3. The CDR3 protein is CASSYAGLSPYEQYF. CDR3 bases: TGTGCCAGCAGTTACGCGGGACTCAGCCCCTACGAGCAGTACTTC.

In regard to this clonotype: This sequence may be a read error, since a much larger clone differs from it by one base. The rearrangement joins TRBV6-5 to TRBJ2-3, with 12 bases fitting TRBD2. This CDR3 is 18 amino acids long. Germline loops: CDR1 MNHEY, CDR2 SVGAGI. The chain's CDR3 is CASSYGSGLAGSTDTLYF. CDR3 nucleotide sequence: TGTGCCAGCAGTTACGGATCGGGACTAGCGGGCAGCACAGATACGCTGTATTTT.

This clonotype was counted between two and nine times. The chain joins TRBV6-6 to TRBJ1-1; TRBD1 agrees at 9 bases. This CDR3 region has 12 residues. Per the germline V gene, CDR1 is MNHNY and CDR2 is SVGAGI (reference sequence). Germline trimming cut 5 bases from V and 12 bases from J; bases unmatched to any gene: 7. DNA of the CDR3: TGTGCCAGCAGTACCGGGACAGGGTTAACTTTCTTT. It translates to CASSTGTGLTFF.

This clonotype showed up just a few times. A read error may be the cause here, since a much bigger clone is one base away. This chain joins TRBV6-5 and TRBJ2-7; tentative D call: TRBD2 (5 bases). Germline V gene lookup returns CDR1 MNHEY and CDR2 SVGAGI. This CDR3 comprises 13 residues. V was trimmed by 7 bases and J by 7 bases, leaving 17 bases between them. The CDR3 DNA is TGTGCCAGCAAGGTACACTTACGGGATGAGCAGTACTTC. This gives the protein CASKVHLRDEQYF.

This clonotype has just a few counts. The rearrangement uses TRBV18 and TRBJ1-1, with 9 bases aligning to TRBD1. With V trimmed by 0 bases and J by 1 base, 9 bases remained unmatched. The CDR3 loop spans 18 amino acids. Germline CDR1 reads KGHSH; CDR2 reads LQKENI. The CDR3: CASSPPRTGATPNTEAFF. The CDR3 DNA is TGTGCCAGCTCACCACCGAGGACAGGGGCCACCCCGAACACTGAAGCTTTCTTT.

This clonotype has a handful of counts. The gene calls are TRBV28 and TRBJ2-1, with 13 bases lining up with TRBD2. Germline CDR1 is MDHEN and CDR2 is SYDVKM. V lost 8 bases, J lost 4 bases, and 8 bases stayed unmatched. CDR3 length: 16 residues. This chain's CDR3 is CASLTSGGAGYNEQFF. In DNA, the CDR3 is TGTGCCAGCCTTACTAGCGGGGGGGCCGGGTACAATGAGCAGTTCTTC.

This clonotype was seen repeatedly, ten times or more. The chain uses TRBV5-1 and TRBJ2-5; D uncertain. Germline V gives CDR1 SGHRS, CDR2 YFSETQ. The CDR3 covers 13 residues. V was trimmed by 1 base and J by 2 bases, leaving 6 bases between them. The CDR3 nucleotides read TGCGCCAGCAGCTTGAACGGTCAAGAGACCCAGTACTTC. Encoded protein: CASSLNGQETQYF.

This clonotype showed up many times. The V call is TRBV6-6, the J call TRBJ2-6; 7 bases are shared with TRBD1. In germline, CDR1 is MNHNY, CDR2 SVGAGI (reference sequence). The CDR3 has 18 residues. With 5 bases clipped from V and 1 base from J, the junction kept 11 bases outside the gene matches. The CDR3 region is CASSPHEGATSGANVLTF. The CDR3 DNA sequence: TGTGCCAGCAGTCCCCATGAGGGGGCGACTTCTGGGGCCAACGTCCTGACTTTC.

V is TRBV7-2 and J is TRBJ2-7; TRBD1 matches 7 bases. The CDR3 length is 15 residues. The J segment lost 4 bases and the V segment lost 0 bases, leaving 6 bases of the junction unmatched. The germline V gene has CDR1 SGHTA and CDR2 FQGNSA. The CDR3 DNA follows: TGTGCCAGCAGCTTAGCAGGGGGACAGATGTACGAGCAGTACTTC. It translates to CASSLAGGQMYEQYF.